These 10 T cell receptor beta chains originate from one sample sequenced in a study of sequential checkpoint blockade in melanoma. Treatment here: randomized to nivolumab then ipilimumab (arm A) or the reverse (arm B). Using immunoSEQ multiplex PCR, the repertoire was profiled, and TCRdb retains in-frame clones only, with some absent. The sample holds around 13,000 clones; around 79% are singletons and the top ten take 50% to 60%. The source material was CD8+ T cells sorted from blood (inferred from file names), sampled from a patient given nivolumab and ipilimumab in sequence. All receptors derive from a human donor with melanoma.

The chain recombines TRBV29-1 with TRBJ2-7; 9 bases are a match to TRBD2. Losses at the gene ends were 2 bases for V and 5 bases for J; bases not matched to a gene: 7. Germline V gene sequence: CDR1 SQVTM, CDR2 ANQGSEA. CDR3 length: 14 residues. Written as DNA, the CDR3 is TGCAGCGTTGAACCCAGCGGGGGGTCCCACGAGCAGTACTTC. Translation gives CSVEPSGGSHEQYF.

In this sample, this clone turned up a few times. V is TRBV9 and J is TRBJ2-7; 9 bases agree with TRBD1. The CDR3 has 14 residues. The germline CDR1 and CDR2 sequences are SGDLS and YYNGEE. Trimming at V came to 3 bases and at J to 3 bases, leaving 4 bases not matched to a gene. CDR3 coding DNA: TGTGCCAGCAGCGCTCCGGGACAGGGCTACGAGCAGTACTTC. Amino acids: CASSAPGQGYEQYF.

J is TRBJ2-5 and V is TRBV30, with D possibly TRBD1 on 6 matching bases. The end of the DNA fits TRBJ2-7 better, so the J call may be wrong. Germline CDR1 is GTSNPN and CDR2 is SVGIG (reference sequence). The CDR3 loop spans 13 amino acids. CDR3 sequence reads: CAWSTGSSYEQYF. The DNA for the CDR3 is TGTGCCTGGAGTACAGGGAGCTCCTACGAGCAGTACTTC.

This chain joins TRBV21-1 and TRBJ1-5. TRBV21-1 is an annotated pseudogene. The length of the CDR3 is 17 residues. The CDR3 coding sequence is TGTGCCAGCAGCAATCACTTAGCTACTTGGCATCATCAGCCCCAGCATTTT. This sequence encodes CASSNHLATWHHQPQHF.

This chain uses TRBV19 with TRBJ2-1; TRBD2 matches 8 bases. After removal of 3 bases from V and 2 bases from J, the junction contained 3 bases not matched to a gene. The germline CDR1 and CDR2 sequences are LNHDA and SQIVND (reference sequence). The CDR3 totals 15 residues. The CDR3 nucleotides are TGTGCCAGTAGTATTACTAGCGGCCCCTACAATGAGCAGTTCTTC. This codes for CASSITSGPYNEQFF.

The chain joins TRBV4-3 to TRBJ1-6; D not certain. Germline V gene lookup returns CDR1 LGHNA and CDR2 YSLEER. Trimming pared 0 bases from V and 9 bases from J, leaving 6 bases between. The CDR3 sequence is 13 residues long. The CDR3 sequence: CASSQDTPSPLHF. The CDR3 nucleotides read TGCGCCAGCAGCCAAGACACACCTTCACCCCTCCACTTT.

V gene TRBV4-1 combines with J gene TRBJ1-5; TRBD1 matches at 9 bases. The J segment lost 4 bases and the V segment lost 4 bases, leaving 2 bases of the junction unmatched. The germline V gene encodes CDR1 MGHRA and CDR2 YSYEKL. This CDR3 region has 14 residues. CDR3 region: CASSLGTGNQPQHF. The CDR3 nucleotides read TGCGCCAGCAGCCTGGGGACAGGGAATCAGCCCCAGCATTTT.

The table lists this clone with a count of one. The CDR3 DNA reads TGTGCCCTCACCCCCGGGGAATATGGCTATGGCTACACCTTC. Translated: CALTPGEYGYGYTF. The V and J genes are TRBV7-9 and TRBJ1-2; D is ambiguous. The V end was cut by 11 bases, the J end by 4 bases, with 20 bases between. Germline V CDR1 and CDR2: SEHNR, FQNEAQ (reference sequence). The CDR3 runs to 14 residues.

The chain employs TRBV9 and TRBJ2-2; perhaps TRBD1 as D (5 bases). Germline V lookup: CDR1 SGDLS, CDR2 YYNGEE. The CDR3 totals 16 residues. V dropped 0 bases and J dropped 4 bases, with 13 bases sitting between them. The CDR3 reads CASSVEGGASTGELFF. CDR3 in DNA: TGTGCCAGCAGCGTAGAGGGTGGGGCCAGCACCGGGGAGCTGTTTTTT.

The CDR3 protein is CASSPGRTGVNTEAFF. As DNA, the CDR3 is TGTGCCAGCAGCCCGGGACGGACAGGGGTGAACACTGAAGCTTTCTTT. The chain links TRBV7-6 to TRBJ1-1; 9 nucleotides line up with TRBD1. Trimming at V came to 5 bases and at J to 0 bases, leaving 7 bases not matched to a gene. CDR1 and CDR2 (germline): SGHVS, FNYEAQ. CDR3 length equals 16 residues.